The text below deals with one TCR beta chain. Its target is not known. The CDR3 consists of 15 residues. CDR1 and CDR2 (germline): MDHEN, SYDVKM. The V end was cut by 8 bases, the J end by 6 bases, with 21 bases between. The data were obtained in a study of graft-versus-host responses after intestinal transplantation. Study context: Recipients received multivisceral, liver-intestinal, or isolated intestinal transplants.

Assay: immunoSEQ multiplex PCR; the TCRdb copy retains only in-frame clones and omits some. This table has about 120,000 clones, roughly 96% appearing once. The V gene is TRBV28, the J gene TRBJ2-3; tentatively, D is TRBD2 (6 bases). The sequenced sample was unstimulated CD8+ T cells sorted from spleen or lymph node cells, obtained before intestinal transplant. The TCR comes from a human donor who received an intestinal transplant. This chain's CDR3 is CASHTTGLLGDTQYF. DNA for the CDR3: TGTGCCAGCCATACCACCGGACTACTGGGGGATACGCAGTATTTT.